This T cell receptor beta chain derives from a study of T cells in localized non-small cell lung cancer. Study-level results: Increased T cell density in blood showed an association with longer overall survival. Peak T cell clonality was found in uninvolved adjacent lung, exceeding tumor.

Profiling relied on immunoSEQ multiplex PCR, and the TCRdb table lists in-frame clones only, not all of them. Among 25,000 to 40,000 clones listed, roughly 75% were seen once. Germline values: CDR1 SGHTA, CDR2 FQGNSA. Unmatched junction bases numbered 8, after V lost 3 bases and J lost 0 bases. The CDR3 loop spans 17 amino acids. Concerning this clone itself: The antigen remains unidentified.

This TCR derives from a male donor at least 60 years old with stage II squamous cell lung carcinoma. The starting material was peripheral blood, obtained before any cancer treatment. This chain joins TRBV7-2 and TRBJ1-5; 7 bases match TRBD1. The CDR3 here is CASSLGQNYYSNQPQHF. The CDR3, as DNA: TGTGCCAGCAGCTTGGGACAGAACTACTATAGCAATCAGCCCCAGCATTTT. Looking up the rest from reference TRBV7-2 and TRBJ1-5 gives the full variable domain: GAGVSQSPSNKVTEKGKDVELRCDPISGHTALYWYRQSLGQGLEFLIYFQGNSAPDKSGLPSDRFSAERTGGSVSTLTIQRTQQEDSAVYLCASSLGQNYYSNQPQHFGDGTRLSIL.